Listed below are T cell receptor beta chains from one sample, sequenced in a study of blood T cell repertoires in COVID-19. Only in-frame clones appear in the TCRdb table, and some are missing; sequencing was by immunoSEQ multiplex PCR. The sample contains under 200,000 clones, over 75% of which appear only once. Specimen: peripheral blood. Receptors originate from a man between 65 and 79 years old with acute or convalescent COVID-19. CDR3s include the opening cysteine and the closing phenylalanine or tryptophan. The order of the fields is J gene, V gene, CDR3 length, clone size, D gene, CDR3 protein, CDR3 DNA. A D gene is named only where the DNA matches it firmly. Size is stated for part of the rows, as once, few or many counts, or as a class when the clone is expanded.

j_call: TRBJ2-1; v_call: TRBV7-6; cdr3_length: 16; clone_size: -; d_call: TRBD2; cdr3_aa: CASSPRGSSSYNEQFF; cdr3_nt: TGTGCCAGCAGCCCGCGCGGGAGTTCCTCCTACAATGAGCAGTTCTTC
j_call: TRBJ2-7; v_call: TRBV27; cdr3_length: 14; clone_size: -; d_call: -; cdr3_aa: CASSSQGGSYEQYF; cdr3_nt: TGTGCCAGCAGTTCACAAGGGGGTTCCTACGAGCAGTACTTC
j_call: TRBJ1-3; v_call: TRBV15; cdr3_length: 15; clone_size: -; d_call: -; cdr3_aa: CATSREGSGGNTIYF; cdr3_nt: TGTGCCACCAGCAGGGAGGGATCTGGAGGAAACACCATATATTTT
j_call: TRBJ1-4; v_call: TRBV19; cdr3_length: 13; clone_size: -; d_call: TRBD1; cdr3_aa: CASRDRPQEKLFF; cdr3_nt: TGTGCCAGCCGGGACAGGCCTCAGGAAAAACTGTTTTTT
j_call: TRBJ1-1; v_call: TRBV7-9; cdr3_length: 13; clone_size: -; d_call: -; cdr3_aa: CASSFRVNTEAFF; cdr3_nt: TGTGCCAGCAGCTTCAGGGTGAACACTGAAGCTTTCTTT
j_call: TRBJ2-6; v_call: TRBV6-5; cdr3_length: 15; clone_size: -; d_call: -; cdr3_aa: CASSYQSSGANVLTF; cdr3_nt: TGTGCCAGCAGTTATCAGTCCTCTGGGGCCAACGTCCTGACTTTC
j_call: TRBJ2-2; v_call: TRBV9; cdr3_length: 12; clone_size: -; d_call: -; cdr3_aa: CASSVAPGELFF; cdr3_nt: TGTGCCAGCAGCGTAGCTCCCGGGGAGCTGTTTTTT
j_call: TRBJ1-2; v_call: TRBV7-2; cdr3_length: 13; clone_size: once; d_call: -; cdr3_aa: CASSLDENYGYTF; cdr3_nt: TGTGCCAGCAGCTTAGATGAGAACTATGGCTACACCTTC
j_call: TRBJ2-1; v_call: TRBV19; cdr3_length: 15; clone_size: -; d_call: TRBD1; cdr3_aa: CASRSDREYFNEQFF; cdr3_nt: TGTGCCAGTAGATCAGACAGGGAGTACTTCAATGAGCAGTTCTTC
j_call: TRBJ1-6; v_call: TRBV3-1/TRBV3-2; cdr3_length: 13; clone_size: few; d_call: -; cdr3_aa: CASSEVRLSPLHF; cdr3_nt: TGTGCCAGCAGCGAAGTACGACTGTCACCCCTCCACTTT
j_call: TRBJ1-5; v_call: TRBV6-5; cdr3_length: 14; clone_size: few; d_call: -; cdr3_aa: CASSYGAGNQPQHF; cdr3_nt: TGTGCCAGCAGTTACGGGGCGGGCAATCAGCCCCAGCATTTT
j_call: TRBJ2-5; v_call: TRBV7-6; cdr3_length: 13; clone_size: -; d_call: -; cdr3_aa: CASSLASQETQYF; cdr3_nt: TGTGCCAGCAGCTTAGCTAGCCAAGAGACCCAGTACTTC
j_call: TRBJ2-2; v_call: TRBV9; cdr3_length: 16; clone_size: -; d_call: TRBD2; cdr3_aa: CASSVVAGGPTGELFF; cdr3_nt: TGTGCCAGCAGCGTAGTAGCGGGGGGCCCAACCGGGGAGCTGTTTTTT
j_call: TRBJ1-2; v_call: TRBV27; cdr3_length: 17; clone_size: once; d_call: TRBD1; cdr3_aa: CASSPLSPTGANYGYTF; cdr3_nt: TGTGCCAGCAGTCCCCTGAGTCCCACAGGGGCTAACTATGGCTACACCTTC
j_call: TRBJ1-4; v_call: TRBV19; cdr3_length: 14; clone_size: once; d_call: -; cdr3_aa: CASSVDSSNEKLFF; cdr3_nt: TGTGCCAGTAGTGTCGACAGCTCTAATGAAAAACTGTTTTTT
j_call: TRBJ2-1; v_call: TRBV9; cdr3_length: 15; clone_size: -; d_call: TRBD2; cdr3_aa: CASSWTSGSRNEQFF; cdr3_nt: TGTGCCAGCAGTTGGACTAGCGGGAGTCGGAATGAGCAGTTCTTC
j_call: TRBJ2-5; v_call: TRBV6-5; cdr3_length: 13; clone_size: -; d_call: -; cdr3_aa: CASSLDIQETQYF; cdr3_nt: TGTGCCAGCAGTCTGGACATCCAAGAGACCCAGTACTTC
j_call: TRBJ2-7; v_call: TRBV18; cdr3_length: 13; clone_size: once; d_call: -; cdr3_aa: CASSPPSIYEQYF; cdr3_nt: TGTGCCAGCTCACCCCCTAGTATCTACGAGCAGTACTTC
j_call: TRBJ2-1; v_call: TRBV28; cdr3_length: 15; clone_size: -; d_call: TRBD2; cdr3_aa: CASSLGGRAVGEQFF; cdr3_nt: TGTGCCAGCAGTTTGGGCGGGAGGGCCGTCGGTGAGCAGTTCTTC
j_call: TRBJ1-1; v_call: TRBV14; cdr3_length: 14; clone_size: few; d_call: TRBD1; cdr3_aa: CASSQQGAGTEAFF; cdr3_nt: TGTGCCAGCAGCCAACAGGGGGCAGGCACTGAAGCTTTCTTT
j_call: TRBJ2-6; v_call: TRBV15; cdr3_length: 16; clone_size: -; d_call: -; cdr3_aa: CATSSAQGFGANVLTF; cdr3_nt: TGTGCCACCAGCAGCGCACAGGGTTTCGGGGCCAACGTCCTGACTTTC
j_call: TRBJ2-7; v_call: TRBV18; cdr3_length: 11; clone_size: -; d_call: -; cdr3_aa: CASSLSYEQYF; cdr3_nt: TGTGCCAGCTCACTTAGCTACGAGCAGTACTTC
j_call: TRBJ2-1; v_call: TRBV4-1; cdr3_length: 17; clone_size: few; d_call: TRBD2; cdr3_aa: CASSQDFQRGWDNEQFF; cdr3_nt: TGCGCCAGCAGCCAAGATTTCCAGCGGGGGTGGGACAATGAGCAGTTCTTC
j_call: TRBJ1-2; v_call: TRBV5-1; cdr3_length: 12; clone_size: -; d_call: TRBD1; cdr3_aa: CASSPDREGYTF; cdr3_nt: TGCGCCAGCAGCCCAGACAGGGAAGGCTACACCTTC
j_call: TRBJ1-2; v_call: TRBV5-6; cdr3_length: 16; clone_size: -; d_call: TRBD1; cdr3_aa: CASSRTGLNAESYYTF; cdr3_nt: TGTGCCAGCAGCCGGACAGGGTTAAATGCGGAGTCATACTACACCTTC
j_call: TRBJ2-1; v_call: TRBV6-2/TRBV6-3; cdr3_length: 16; clone_size: -; d_call: TRBD2; cdr3_aa: CASSYRLAGGPHEQFF; cdr3_nt: TGTGCCAGCAGTTACCGACTAGCGGGAGGGCCGCATGAGCAGTTCTTC
j_call: TRBJ2-3; v_call: TRBV5-4; cdr3_length: 15; clone_size: -; d_call: TRBD2; cdr3_aa: CASSPLAGDADTQYF; cdr3_nt: TGTGCCAGCAGCCCCTTAGCGGGAGATGCAGATACGCAGTATTTT
j_call: TRBJ1-2; v_call: TRBV10-3; cdr3_length: 14; clone_size: few; d_call: TRBD1; cdr3_aa: CAIRGTGTSRGYTF; cdr3_nt: TGTGCCATCAGGGGGACAGGAACCTCACGAGGCTACACCTTC
j_call: TRBJ2-3; v_call: TRBV11-2; cdr3_length: 17; clone_size: few; d_call: TRBD2; cdr3_aa: CASSLQASGGAGDTQYF; cdr3_nt: TGTGCCAGCAGCTTACAGGCTAGCGGGGGGGCGGGTGATACGCAGTATTTT
j_call: TRBJ2-1; v_call: TRBV29-1; cdr3_length: 14; clone_size: -; d_call: TRBD2; cdr3_aa: CSVGLGAGNNEQFF; cdr3_nt: TGCAGCGTTGGTCTCGGAGCGGGGAACAATGAGCAGTTCTTC
j_call: TRBJ1-5; v_call: TRBV7-9; cdr3_length: 18; clone_size: -; d_call: TRBD1; cdr3_aa: CASSLPSPGQGDNQPQHF; cdr3_nt: TGTGCCAGCAGCTTACCTTCACCGGGACAGGGGGACAATCAGCCCCAGCATTTT
j_call: TRBJ2-5; v_call: TRBV28; cdr3_length: 15; clone_size: -; d_call: TRBD2; cdr3_aa: CASSLLAGDVRAQYF; cdr3_nt: TGTGCCAGCAGTTTATTAGCGGGAGATGTGCGAGCCCAGTACTTC
j_call: TRBJ2-1; v_call: TRBV5-1; cdr3_length: 14; clone_size: -; d_call: -; cdr3_aa: CASSLGGSGGEQFF; cdr3_nt: TGCGCCAGCAGCTTGGGGGGTAGCGGTGGTGAGCAGTTCTTC